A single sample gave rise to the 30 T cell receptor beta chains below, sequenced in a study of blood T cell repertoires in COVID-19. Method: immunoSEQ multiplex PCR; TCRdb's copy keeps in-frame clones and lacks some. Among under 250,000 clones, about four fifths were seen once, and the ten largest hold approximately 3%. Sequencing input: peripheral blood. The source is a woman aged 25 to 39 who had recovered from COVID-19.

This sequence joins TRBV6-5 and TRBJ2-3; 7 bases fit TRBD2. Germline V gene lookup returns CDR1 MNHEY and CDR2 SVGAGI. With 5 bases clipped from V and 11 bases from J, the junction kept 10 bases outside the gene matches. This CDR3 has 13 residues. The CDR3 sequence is CASSMWGGKWQYF. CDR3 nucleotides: TGTGCCAGCAGTATGTGGGGGGGGAAATGGCAGTATTTT.

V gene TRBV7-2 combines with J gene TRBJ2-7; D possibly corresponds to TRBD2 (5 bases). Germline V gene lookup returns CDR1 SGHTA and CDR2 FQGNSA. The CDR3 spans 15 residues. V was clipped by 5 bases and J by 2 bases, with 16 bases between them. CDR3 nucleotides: TGTGCCAGCAGCGCCGGAGGAGAGATCCCCTACGAGCAGTACTTC. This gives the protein CASSAGGEIPYEQYF.

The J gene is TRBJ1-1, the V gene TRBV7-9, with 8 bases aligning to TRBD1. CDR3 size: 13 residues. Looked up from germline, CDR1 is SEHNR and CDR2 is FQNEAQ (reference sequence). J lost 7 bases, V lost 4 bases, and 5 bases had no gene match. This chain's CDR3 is CASSSQTGGEAFF. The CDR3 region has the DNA TGTGCCAGCAGCTCCCAAACAGGGGGTGAAGCTTTCTTT.

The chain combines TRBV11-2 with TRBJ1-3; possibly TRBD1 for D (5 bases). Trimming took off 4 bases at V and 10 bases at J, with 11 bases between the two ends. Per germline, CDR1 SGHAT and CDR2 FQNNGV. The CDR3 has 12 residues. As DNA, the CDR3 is TGTGCCAGCAGCTCGTCCGGGGGTACCATATATTTT. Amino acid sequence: CASSSSGGTIYF. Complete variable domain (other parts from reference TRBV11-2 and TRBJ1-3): EAGVAQSPRYKIIEKRQSVAFWCNPISGHATLYWYQQILGQGPKLLIQFQNNGVVDDSQLPKDRFSAERLKGVDSTLKIQPAKLEDSAVYLCASSSSGGTIYFGEGSWLTVV.

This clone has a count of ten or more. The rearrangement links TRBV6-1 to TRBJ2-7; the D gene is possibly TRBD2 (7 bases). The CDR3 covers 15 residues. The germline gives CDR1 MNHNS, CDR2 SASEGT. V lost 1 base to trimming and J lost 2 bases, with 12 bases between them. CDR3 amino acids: CASSEEGGGPYEQYF. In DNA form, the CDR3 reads TGTGCCAGCAGTGAAGAAGGGGGGGGCCCCTACGAGCAGTACTTC.

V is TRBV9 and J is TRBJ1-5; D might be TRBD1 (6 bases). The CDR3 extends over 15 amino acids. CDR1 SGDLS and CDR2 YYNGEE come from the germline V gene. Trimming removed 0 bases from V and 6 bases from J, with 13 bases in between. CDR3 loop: CASSVAGEIGQPQHF. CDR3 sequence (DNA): TGTGCCAGCAGCGTAGCAGGGGAGATAGGTCAGCCCCAGCATTTT. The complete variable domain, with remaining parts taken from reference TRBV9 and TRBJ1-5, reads DSGVTQTPKHLITATGQRVTLRCSPRSGDLSVYWYQQSLDQGLQFLIQYYNGEERAKGNILERFSAQQFPDLHSELNLSSLELGDSALYFCASSVAGEIGQPQHFGDGTRLSIL.

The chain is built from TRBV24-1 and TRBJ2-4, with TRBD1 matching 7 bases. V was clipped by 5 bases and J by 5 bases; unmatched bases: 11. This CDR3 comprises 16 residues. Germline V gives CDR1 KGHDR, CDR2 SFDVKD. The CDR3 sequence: CATSALTGRGENIQYF. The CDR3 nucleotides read TGTGCCACCAGTGCTCTGACAGGGAGAGGGGAAAACATTCAGTACTTC.

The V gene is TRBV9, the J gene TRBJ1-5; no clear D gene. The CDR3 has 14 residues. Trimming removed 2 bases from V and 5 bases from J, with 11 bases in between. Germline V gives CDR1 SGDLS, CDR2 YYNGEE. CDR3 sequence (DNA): TGTGCCAGCAGCGTTGGAGACGGATATCAGCCCCAGCATTTT. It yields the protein CASSVGDGYQPQHF.

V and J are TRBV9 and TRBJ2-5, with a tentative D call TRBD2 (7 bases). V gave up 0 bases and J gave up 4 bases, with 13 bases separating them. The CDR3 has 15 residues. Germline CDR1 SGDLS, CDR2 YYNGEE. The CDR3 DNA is TGTGCCAGCAGCGTAGCGGGGGGCGCGGGAGAGACCCAGTACTTC. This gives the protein CASSVAGGAGETQYF.

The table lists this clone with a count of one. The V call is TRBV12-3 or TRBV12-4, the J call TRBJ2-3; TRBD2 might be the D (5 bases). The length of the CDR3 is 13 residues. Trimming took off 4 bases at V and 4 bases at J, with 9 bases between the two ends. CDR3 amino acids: CASSSRGSDTQYF. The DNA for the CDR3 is TGTGCCAGCAGTTCCCGCGGGTCAGATACGCAGTATTTT.

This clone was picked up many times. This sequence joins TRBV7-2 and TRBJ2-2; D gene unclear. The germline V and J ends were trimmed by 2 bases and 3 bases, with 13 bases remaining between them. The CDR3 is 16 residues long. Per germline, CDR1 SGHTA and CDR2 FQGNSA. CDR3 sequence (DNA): TGTGCCAGCAGCTTAAGCCCCCGGTCTCACACCGGGGAGCTGTTTTTT. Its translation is CASSLSPRSHTGELFF.

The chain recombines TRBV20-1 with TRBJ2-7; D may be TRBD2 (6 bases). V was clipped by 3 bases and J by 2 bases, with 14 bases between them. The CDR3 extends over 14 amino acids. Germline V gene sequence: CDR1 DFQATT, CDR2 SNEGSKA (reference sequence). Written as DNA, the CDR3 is TGCAGTGCTAGTATCGTAGCGGCTACCTACGAGCAGTACTTC. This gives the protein CSASIVAATYEQYF.

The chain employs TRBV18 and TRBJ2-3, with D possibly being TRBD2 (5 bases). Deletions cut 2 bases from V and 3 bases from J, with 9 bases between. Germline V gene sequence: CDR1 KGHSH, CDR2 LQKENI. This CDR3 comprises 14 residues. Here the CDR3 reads CASSPEAVTDTQYF. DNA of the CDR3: TGTGCCAGCTCACCAGAAGCGGTGACAGATACGCAGTATTTT.

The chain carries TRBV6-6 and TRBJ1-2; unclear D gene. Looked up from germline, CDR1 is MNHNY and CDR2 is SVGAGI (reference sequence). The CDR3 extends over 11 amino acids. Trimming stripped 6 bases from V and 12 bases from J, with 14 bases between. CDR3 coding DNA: TGTGCCAGCAGCCCGGGCCGCGGGGACACCTTC. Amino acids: CASSPGRGDTF.

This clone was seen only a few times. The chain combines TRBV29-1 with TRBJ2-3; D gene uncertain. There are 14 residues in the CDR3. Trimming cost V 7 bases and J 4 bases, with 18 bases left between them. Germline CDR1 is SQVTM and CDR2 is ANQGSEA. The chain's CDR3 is CSATVSVVADTQYF. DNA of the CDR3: TGCAGCGCCACAGTCTCAGTGGTGGCAGATACGCAGTATTTT.

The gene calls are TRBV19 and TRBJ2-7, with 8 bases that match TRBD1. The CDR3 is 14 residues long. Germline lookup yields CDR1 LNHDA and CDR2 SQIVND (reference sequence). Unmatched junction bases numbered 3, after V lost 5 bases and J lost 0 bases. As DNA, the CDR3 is TGTGCCAGTAGTTCGGACAGGGCCTCCTACGAGCAGTACTTC. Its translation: CASSSDRASYEQYF.

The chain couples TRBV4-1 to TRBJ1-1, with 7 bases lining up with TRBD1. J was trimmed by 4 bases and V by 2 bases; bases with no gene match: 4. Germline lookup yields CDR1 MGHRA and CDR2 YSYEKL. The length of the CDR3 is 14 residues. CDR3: CASSQKPGGTEAFF. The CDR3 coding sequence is TGCGCCAGCAGCCAAAAGCCAGGGGGCACTGAAGCTTTCTTT.

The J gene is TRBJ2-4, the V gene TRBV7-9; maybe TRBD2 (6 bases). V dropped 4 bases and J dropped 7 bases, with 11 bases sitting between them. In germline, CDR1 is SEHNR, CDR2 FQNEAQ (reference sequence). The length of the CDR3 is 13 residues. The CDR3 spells CASSWVGRNIQYF. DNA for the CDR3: TGTGCCAGCAGCTGGGTAGGGAGGAACATTCAGTACTTC.

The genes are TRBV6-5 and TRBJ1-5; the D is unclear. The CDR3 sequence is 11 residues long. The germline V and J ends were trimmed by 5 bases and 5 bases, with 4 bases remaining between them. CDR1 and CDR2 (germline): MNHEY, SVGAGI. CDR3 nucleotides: TGTGCCAGCAGTATAGATCAGCCCCAGCATTTT. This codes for CASSIDQPQHF.

CDR3 in DNA: TGTGCCACCAGTGATGGATGGACTTGGCAGTTCTTC. Translating it yields CATSDGWTWQFF. The chain combines TRBV24-1 with TRBJ2-1, with D perhaps matching TRBD2 (5 bases). The CDR3 consists of 12 residues. Trimming left V 3 bases short and J 12 bases short, with 11 bases between. Germline values: CDR1 KGHDR, CDR2 SFDVKD.

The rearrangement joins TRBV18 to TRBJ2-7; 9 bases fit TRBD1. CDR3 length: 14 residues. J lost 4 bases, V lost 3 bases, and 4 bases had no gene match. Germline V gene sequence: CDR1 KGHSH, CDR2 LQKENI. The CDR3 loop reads CASSPAGQGYEQYF. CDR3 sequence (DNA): TGTGCCAGCTCACCCGCGGGACAGGGTTACGAGCAGTACTTC.

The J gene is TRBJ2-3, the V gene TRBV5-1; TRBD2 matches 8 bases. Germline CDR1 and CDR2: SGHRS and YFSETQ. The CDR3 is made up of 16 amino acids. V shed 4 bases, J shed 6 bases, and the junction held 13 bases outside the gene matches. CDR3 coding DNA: TGCGCCAGCAGCCCAGCTTGGACAGCGGGAGTGGATACGCAGTATTTT. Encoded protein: CASSPAWTAGVDTQYF. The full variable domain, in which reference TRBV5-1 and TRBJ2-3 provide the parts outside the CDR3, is KAGVTQTPRYLIKTRGQQVTLSCSPISGHRSVSWYQQTPGQGLQFLFEYFSETQRNKGNFPGRFSGRQFSNSRSEMNVSTLELGDSALYLCASSPAWTAGVDTQYFGPGTRLTVL.

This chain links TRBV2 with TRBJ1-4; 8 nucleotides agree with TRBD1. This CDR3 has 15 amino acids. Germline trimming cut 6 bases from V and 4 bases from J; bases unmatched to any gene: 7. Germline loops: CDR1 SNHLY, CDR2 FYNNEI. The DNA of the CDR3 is TGTGCCAGCAGGACTCAGGGGGCTTATAATGAAAAACTGTTTTTT. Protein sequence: CASRTQGAYNEKLFF.

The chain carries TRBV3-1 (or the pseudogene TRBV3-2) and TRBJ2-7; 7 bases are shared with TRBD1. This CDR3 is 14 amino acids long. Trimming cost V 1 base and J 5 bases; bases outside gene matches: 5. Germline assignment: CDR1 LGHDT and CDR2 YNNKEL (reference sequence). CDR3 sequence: CASSQGRGFHEQYF. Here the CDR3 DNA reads TGTGCCAGCAGCCAAGGCAGGGGGTTCCACGAGCAGTACTTC.

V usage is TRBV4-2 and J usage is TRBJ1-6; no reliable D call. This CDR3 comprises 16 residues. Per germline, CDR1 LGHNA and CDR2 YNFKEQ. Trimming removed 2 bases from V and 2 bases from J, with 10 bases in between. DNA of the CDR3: TGTGCCAGCAGCCAACCTACCTTCACCTATAATTCACCCCTCCACTTT. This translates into CASSQPTFTYNSPLHF.

The CDR3, as DNA: TGTGCCAGCAGTACCACCGGGACAGACAACTATGGCTACACCTTC. Translating it yields CASSTTGTDNYGYTF. The genes are TRBV6-5 and TRBJ1-2; 7 bases agree with TRBD1. Germline V CDR1 and CDR2: MNHEY, SVGAGI. The CDR3 loop spans 15 amino acids. V lost 5 bases to trimming and J lost 2 bases; unmatched junction nucleotides: 8.

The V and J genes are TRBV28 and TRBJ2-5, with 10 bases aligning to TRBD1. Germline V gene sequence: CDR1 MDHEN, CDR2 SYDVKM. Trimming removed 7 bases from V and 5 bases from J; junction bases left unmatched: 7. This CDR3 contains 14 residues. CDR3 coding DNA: TGTGCCAGCACTCTCGGACAGGGGGGGGAGACCCAGTACTTC. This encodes CASTLGQGGETQYF.

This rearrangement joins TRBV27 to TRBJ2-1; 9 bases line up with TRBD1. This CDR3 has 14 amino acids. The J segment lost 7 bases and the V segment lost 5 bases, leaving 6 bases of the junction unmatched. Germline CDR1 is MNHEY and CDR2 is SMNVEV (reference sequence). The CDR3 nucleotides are TGTGCCAGCAGTACAGGGGGCGAGGGAAATGAGCAGTTCTTC. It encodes CASSTGGEGNEQFF.

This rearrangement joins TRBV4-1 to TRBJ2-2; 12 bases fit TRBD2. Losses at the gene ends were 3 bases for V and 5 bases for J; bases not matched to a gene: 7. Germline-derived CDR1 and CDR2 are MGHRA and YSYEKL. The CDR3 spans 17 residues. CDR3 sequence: CASSQETSGSWTGELFF. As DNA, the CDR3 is TGCGCCAGCAGCCAGGAGACTAGCGGGAGTTGGACCGGGGAGCTGTTTTTT.

Here the CDR3 DNA reads TGTGCCAGCACCCGAGAGAGCTCCTACGAGCAGTACTTC. It codes for CASTRESSYEQYF. The V gene is TRBV7-9, the J gene TRBJ2-7; D gene ambiguous. This CDR3 is 13 amino acids long. Germline V gene sequence: CDR1 SEHNR, CDR2 FQNEAQ (reference sequence). The ends were cut back, 7 bases at V and 0 bases at J, with 10 bases in the middle.